This T cell receptor beta chain was captured by sequencing in a study of post-analysis software for immune sequencing data. General study findings and limits: Those samples that were prepared in the same batch co-clustered strongly by F measure. Significantly decreased normalized Chao1 diversity was recorded for multiple sclerosis patients relative to controls. TRBV5-6, TRBV5-1 and TRBV20-1 were among four or five TRBV segments more frequent in patients than controls.

Concerning this clonotype: Its matching antigen is unknown.

The V and J ends lost 6 bases and 4 bases, in that order; junction bases with no gene match: 11. The CDR3 runs 16 residues. Germline V gives CDR1 MNHEY, CDR2 SVGAGI. Each TCR beta cDNA library carried unique molecular identifiers. TCRdb independently ran MiXCR on the PCR reads; one entry per CDR3 protein. This sample has some 690,000 distinct CDR3 sequences, with 55% to 60% found just once. This chain uses TRBV6-5 with TRBJ2-1, with 8 bases fitting TRBD2. The source material was blood. This receptor was taken from a girl aged 2 to 10 with multiple sclerosis. CDR3 DNA sequence: TGTGCCAGCAGACCTTCTACTAGCGGCGATTACAATGAGCAGTTCTTC. Translated: CASRPSTSGDYNEQFF.